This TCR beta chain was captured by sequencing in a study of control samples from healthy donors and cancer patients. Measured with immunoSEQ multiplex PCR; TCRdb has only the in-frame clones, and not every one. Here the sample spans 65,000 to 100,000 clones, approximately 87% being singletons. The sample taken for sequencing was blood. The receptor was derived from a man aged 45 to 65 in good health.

Here the CDR3 reads CASSHLPTGTAGLYEQYV. In DNA form, the CDR3 reads TGTGCCAGCAGTCACCTTCCCACCGGGACGGCCGGGCTCTACGAGCAGTACGTC. This chain connects TRBV6-2 or TRBV6-3 to TRBJ2-7; the D call may be TRBD1 or TRBD2 (5 bases each). The CDR3 runs 18 residues. V lost 5 bases and J lost 3, with 26 bases in between. Germline values: CDR1 MNHEY, CDR2 SVGEGT.